This T cell receptor (beta chain) was profiled in a study of blood T cell repertoires in COVID-19. Study context: Sources were T cells, B-cell-depleted T cells, or PBMCs; the material itself was cDNA or gDNA.

TCRdb's table, derived via immunoSEQ multiplex PCR, lists solely in-frame clones and lacks some. The sample consists of over 45,000 clones, approximately 80% of them appearing once. This CDR3 has 16 residues. V was clipped by 6 bases and J by 2 bases; unmatched bases: 10. CDR1 SNHLY and CDR2 FYNNEI come from the germline V gene. The clonotype was recovered from a human donor in a cohort sampled during active or convalescent COVID-19. The sample was peripheral blood. The V and J genes are TRBV2 and TRBJ2-3; 8 nucleotides line up with TRBD2. The CDR3 DNA reads as TGTGCCAGCAGAGACCCAAAACTAGCGGCCACAGATACGCAGTATTTT. Amino acids: CASRDPKLAATDTQYF.